A single sample gave rise to the 28 T cell receptor beta chains below, sequenced in a study of PD-1 blockade in classical Hodgkin lymphoma. Stated time point: newly diagnosed, previously untreated cHL patient sample. Using immunoSEQ multiplex PCR, the repertoire was profiled, and TCRdb retains in-frame clones only, with some absent. The sample lists roughly 77,000 clones; more than 85% were seen once. Sequencing was performed on peripheral blood mononuclear cells (PBMCs). Receptors were obtained from a human donor with classical Hodgkin lymphoma.

The chain uses TRBV5-1 and TRBJ2-3; 9 positions match TRBD2. The CDR3 runs to 15 residues. Germline CDR1 reads SGHRS; CDR2 reads YFSETQ. Trimming removed 1 base from V and 5 bases from J; junction bases left unmatched: 5. The CDR3 spells CASSLPSGAGDTQYF. The CDR3 DNA reads as TGCGCCAGCAGCTTGCCTAGCGGGGCCGGAGATACGCAGTATTTT.

A word on this clone: The conserved phenylalanine or tryptophan normally closing the CDR3 is absent here, so this likely arose from a read error. It is unclear where the CDR3 begins or ends on the DNA, so no DNA is shown, and the CDR3 is as TCRdb lists it. V is TRBV6-1 and J is TRBJ1-3. The CDR3 numbers 8 amino acids, ends counted. Germline V lookup: CDR1 MNHNS, CDR2 SASEGT. The CDR3 here is CASSERSG.

This clone was seen just once. The chain recombines TRBV15 with TRBJ2-4; D is unresolved. The ends were cut back, 4 bases at V and 5 bases at J, with 3 bases in the middle. The CDR3 runs to 11 residues. CDR1 is LNHNV and CDR2 is YYDKDF in the germline V gene (reference sequence). The CDR3: CATSKENIQYF. The DNA for the CDR3 is TGTGCCACCAGCAAGGAAAACATTCAGTACTTC.

V gene TRBV27 combines with J gene TRBJ1-1; D perhaps matches TRBD1 (5 bases). Trimming shortened V by 2 bases and J by 1 base, and 14 bases separated the two germline ends. CDR1 is MNHEY, CDR2 SMNVEV, per germline (reference sequence). The CDR3 runs 16 residues. CDR3 loop: CASSLGGGIPNTEAFF. For the CDR3, the DNA is TGTGCCAGCAGTTTAGGGGGGGGGATTCCGAACACTGAAGCTTTCTTT.

The V gene is TRBV2, the J gene TRBJ2-3; weak D call: TRBD2 (5 bases). The CDR3 extends over 16 amino acids. Trimming removed 0 bases at V and 2 bases at J, with 12 bases between. Per germline, CDR1 SNHLY and CDR2 FYNNEI. The CDR3 spells CASSEAGRLPTDTQYF. The CDR3 DNA reads as TGTGCCAGCAGTGAAGCTGGTCGACTACCCACAGATACGCAGTATTTT.

This chain links TRBV5-1 with TRBJ1-1; a weak D match, TRBD1 (5 bases). V lost 6 bases and J lost 1, with 7 bases in between. The CDR3 spans 12 residues. The germline gives CDR1 SGHRS, CDR2 YFSETQ. This chain's CDR3 is CASTGGNTEAFF. CDR3 coding DNA: TGCGCCAGCACTGGGGGGAACACTGAAGCTTTCTTT.

This chain links TRBV7-2 with TRBJ2-5; 9 bases fit TRBD1. The ends lost 4 bases at V and 2 bases at J; junction bases unmatched: 5. The germline V gene encodes CDR1 SGHTA and CDR2 FQGNSA. The CDR3 loop spans 15 amino acids. This CDR3 is CASSSGQGRQETQYF. The CDR3 DNA reads as TGTGCCAGCAGCTCCGGACAGGGGAGGCAAGAGACCCAGTACTTC.

The genes are TRBV7-2 and TRBJ2-4, with no clear D. The V gene lost 2 bases and the J gene lost 1 base, with 3 bases spanning the gap. The CDR3 covers 13 residues. The V gene's germline CDR1 is SGHTA and CDR2 FQGNSA. The CDR3 DNA follows: TGTGCCAGCAGCTTAAGGGCCAAAAACATTCAGTACTTC. Translating it yields CASSLRAKNIQYF.

This chain connects TRBV7-6 to TRBJ1-2, with a tentative D call TRBD1 (5 bases). Trimming removed 3 bases at V and 3 bases at J, with 5 bases between. This CDR3 contains 12 residues. The germline V gene has CDR1 SGHVS and CDR2 FNYEAQ. This CDR3 reads CASSLTDYGYTF. The CDR3 nucleotides read TGTGCCAGCAGCTTGACAGACTATGGCTACACCTTC.

The chain is built from TRBV29-1 and TRBJ1-2, with a possible D match to TRBD1 (6 bases). V was cut by 6 bases and J by 3 bases, with 8 bases left in between. The CDR3 has 11 residues. The germline V gene has CDR1 SQVTM and CDR2 ANQGSEA. CDR3 loop: CSVQGHYGYTF. The CDR3 DNA is TGCAGCGTCCAGGGGCACTATGGCTACACCTTC.

The chain employs TRBV6-1 and TRBJ1-5, with TRBD1 as a possible D gene (6 bases). CDR1 and CDR2 (germline): MNHNS, SASEGT. Trimming took off 4 bases at V and 5 bases at J, with 9 bases between the two ends. The CDR3 spans 13 residues. The CDR3 DNA reads as TGTGCCAGCAGTGTAGAGGGGGATCAGCCCCAGCATTTT. As protein: CASSVEGDQPQHF.

The genes are TRBV14 and TRBJ1-3; D not resolved. The CDR3 is made up of 17 amino acids. Germline CDR1 is SGHDN and CDR2 is FVKESK. Trimming stripped 0 bases from V and 2 bases from J, with 14 bases between. CDR3 sequence (DNA): TGTGCCAGCAGCCAAGATCTCTTGGAGCAGCCTGGAAACACCATATATTTT. Encoded protein: CASSQDLLEQPGNTIYF.

This sequence joins TRBV6-1 and TRBJ2-3, with D unresolved. This CDR3 has 15 residues. Between the trimmed V and J ends, which lost 7 bases and 6 bases, there was a span of 20 bases. Germline CDR1 and CDR2: MNHNS and SASEGT. Written as DNA, the CDR3 is TGTGCCAGCACCGAGAGCCGCGTCCCAGCGGATACGCAGTATTTT. Residues: CASTESRVPADTQYF.

The CDR3 nucleotides are TGTGCCAGCAGAGAGACCCACTGGGGCCTAGCTAACTATGGCTACACCTTC. Its translation: CASRETHWGLANYGYTF. V usage is TRBV19 and J usage is TRBJ1-2, with D perhaps matching TRBD1 (5 bases). The V end was cut by 9 bases, the J end by 0 bases, with 23 bases between. CDR1 and CDR2 from the germline V gene are LNHDA and SQIVND (reference sequence). The CDR3 extends over 17 amino acids.

The gene calls are TRBV5-5 and TRBJ1-4; D gene uncertain. CDR3 size: 16 residues. Germline V lookup: CDR1 SGHKS, CDR2 YYEKEE (reference sequence). Trimming took 4 bases from V and 0 from J, leaving 13 bases between them. Here the CDR3 reads CASSTRPKATNEKLFF. CDR3 in DNA: TGTGCCAGCAGCACGCGTCCAAAAGCAACTAATGAAAAACTGTTTTTT. The whole variable domain, remainder taken from reference TRBV5-5 and TRBJ1-4, is DAGVTQSPTHLIKTRGQQVTLRCSPISGHKSVSWYQQVLGQGPQFIFQYYEKEERGRGNFPDRFSARQFPNYSSELNVNALLLGDSALYLCASSTRPKATNEKLFFGSGTQLSVL.

The chain has TRBV9 and TRBJ2-2, with 7 bases fitting TRBD2. CDR1 is SGDLS, CDR2 YYNGEE, per germline. Trimming took 3 bases from V and 6 from J; bases not matched to a gene: 14. The CDR3 has 17 amino acids. The CDR3 bases are TGTGCCAGCAGCGCCGCTAGCGGAGCGATTTTATCCGGGGAGCTGTTTTTT. Translation gives CASSAASGAILSGELFF.

This clone was counted once. This rearrangement joins TRBV4-3 to TRBJ2-1; 7 bases are a match to TRBD2. The V segment lost 0 bases and the J segment 5 bases; nucleotides outside the gene matches: 4. This CDR3 region has 15 residues. Germline assignment: CDR1 LGHNA and CDR2 YSLEER. The CDR3 DNA reads as TGCGCCAGCAGCCAAGATCCGGGAGGCCACAATGAGCAGTTCTTC. Translation gives CASSQDPGGHNEQFF.

The genes are TRBV7-2 and TRBJ2-5, with 7 bases identical to TRBD2. This CDR3 comprises 14 residues. Per the germline V gene, CDR1 is SGHTA and CDR2 is FQGNSA. After removal of 2 bases from V and 5 bases from J, the junction contained 5 bases not matched to a gene. The CDR3 here is CASSLRGSHETQYF. The CDR3 DNA reads as TGTGCCAGCAGCTTACGCGGGAGTCACGAGACCCAGTACTTC. Combining the CDR3 with reference TRBV7-2 and TRBJ2-5 gives the whole variable domain GAGVSQSPSNKVTEKGKDVELRCDPISGHTALYWYRQSLGQGLEFLIYFQGNSAPDKSGLPSDRFSAERTGGSVSTLTIQRTQQEDSAVYLCASSLRGSHETQYFGPGTRLLVL.

The chain employs TRBV11-3 and TRBJ2-5; perhaps TRBD2 as D (7 bases). Trimming took 5 bases from V and 4 from J, leaving 11 bases between them. The CDR3 covers 13 residues. In germline, CDR1 is SGHNT, CDR2 YENEEA. The CDR3 DNA follows: TGTGCCAGCAGCATGGGGGGGCTAGAGACCCAGTACTTC. Residues: CASSMGGLETQYF.

The chain uses TRBV29-1 and TRBJ1-4; D is uncertain. The CDR3 has 15 amino acids. Per germline, CDR1 SQVTM and CDR2 ANQGSEA. The ends were cut back, 6 bases at V and 8 bases at J, with 22 bases in the middle. The CDR3 bases are TGCAGCGTGAGGACTTATGTGGGGTACAGCGAAAAACTGTTTTTT. Translating it yields CSVRTYVGYSEKLFF.

The chain recombines TRBV30 with TRBJ1-5, with TRBD1 matching 7 bases. The CDR3 is made up of 13 amino acids. CDR1 and CDR2 from the germline V gene are GTSNPN and SVGIG (reference sequence). The ends lost 5 bases at V and 4 bases at J; junction bases unmatched: 5. This CDR3 is CAWRGQPNQPQHF. The CDR3 coding sequence is TGTGCCTGGCGGGGACAGCCGAATCAGCCCCAGCATTTT. Supplemented by reference TRBV30 and TRBJ1-5, the full variable domain reads SQTIHQWPATLVQPVGSPLSLECTVEGTSNPNLYWYRQAAGRGLQLLFYSVGIGQISSEVPQNLSASRPQDRQFILSSKKLLLSDSGFYLCAWRGQPNQPQHFGDGTRLSIL.

The chain carries TRBV4-1 and TRBJ1-1; D may be TRBD1 (5 bases). CDR1 is MGHRA and CDR2 is YSYEKL in the germline V gene. The ends were cut back, 0 bases at V and 4 bases at J, with 12 bases in the middle. The CDR3 covers 15 residues. The CDR3 coding sequence is TGCGCCAGCAGCCAAGATCTGAGGGGTACCACTGAAGCTTTCTTT. This encodes CASSQDLRGTTEAFF.

The J gene is TRBJ2-2, the V gene TRBV19, with D unclear. CDR1 is LNHDA, CDR2 SQIVND, per germline (reference sequence). V was trimmed by 7 bases and J by 4 bases, leaving 10 bases between them. There are 13 residues in the CDR3. The CDR3 region has the DNA TGTGCCAGTATTCCAGCAGGCACCGGGGAGCTGTTTTTT. Amino acids: CASIPAGTGELFF.

V gene TRBV5-4 combines with J gene TRBJ2-7; 7 nucleotides agree with TRBD1. This CDR3 comprises 13 residues. Germline-derived CDR1 and CDR2 are SGHNT and YYREEE (reference sequence). The J segment lost 5 bases and the V segment lost 4 bases, leaving 6 bases of the junction unmatched. The CDR3 loop reads CASSQTGIDEQYF. The CDR3 DNA reads TGTGCCAGCAGCCAGACAGGGATCGACGAGCAGTACTTC. The full variable domain, completed using reference TRBV5-4 and TRBJ2-7, is ETGVTQSPTHLIKTRGQQVTLRCSSQSGHNTVSWYQQALGQGPQFIFQYYREEENGRGNFPPRFSGLQFPNYSSELNVNALELDDSALYLCASSQTGIDEQYFGPGTRLTVT.

The chain recombines TRBV21-1 with TRBJ1-5; the table's TRBD1 call for D was not verified on the DNA. TRBV21-1 is deemed a pseudogene. CDR3 length: 14 amino acids. The CDR3 loop is CASSTGTGVQPQHF. CDR3 DNA sequence: TGTGCCAGCAGCACCGGGACAGGGGTACAGCCCCAGCATTTT.

The rearrangement joins TRBV15 to TRBJ2-3, with TRBD1 as a possible D gene (5 bases). V gave up 1 base and J gave up 2 bases, with 16 bases separating them. The germline CDR1 and CDR2 sequences are LNHNV and YYDKDF (reference sequence). This CDR3 spans 17 amino acids. CDR3 nucleotides: TGTGCCACCAGCAGAGTAGAAAAGGGGTGGGTCACAGATACGCAGTATTTT. Translation gives CATSRVEKGWVTDTQYF. The complete variable domain, with remaining parts taken from reference TRBV15 and TRBJ2-3, reads DAMVIQNPRYQVTQFGKPVTLSCSQTLNHNVMYWYQQKSSQAPKLLFHYYDKDFNNEADTPDNFQSRRPNTSFCFLDIRSPGLGDTAMYLCATSRVEKGWVTDTQYFGPGTRLTVL.

The rearrangement joins TRBV5-4 to TRBJ2-7; possibly TRBD1 for D (6 bases). Per the germline V gene, CDR1 is SGHNT and CDR2 is YYREEE (reference sequence). V lost 0 bases to trimming and J lost 3 bases, with 13 bases between them. The CDR3 extends over 15 amino acids. CDR3 bases: TGTGCCAGCAGCTTGGGAGGGGGACGGAACTACGAGCAGTACTTC. It encodes CASSLGGGRNYEQYF.

The gene calls are TRBV29-1 and TRBJ2-1, with D unclear. CDR1 SQVTM and CDR2 ANQGSEA come from the germline V gene. V lost 4 bases and J lost 6, with 7 bases in between. This CDR3 is built from 11 residues. The CDR3 spells CSVAWINEQFF. In nucleotides, the CDR3 is TGCAGCGTTGCCTGGATCAATGAGCAGTTCTTC.